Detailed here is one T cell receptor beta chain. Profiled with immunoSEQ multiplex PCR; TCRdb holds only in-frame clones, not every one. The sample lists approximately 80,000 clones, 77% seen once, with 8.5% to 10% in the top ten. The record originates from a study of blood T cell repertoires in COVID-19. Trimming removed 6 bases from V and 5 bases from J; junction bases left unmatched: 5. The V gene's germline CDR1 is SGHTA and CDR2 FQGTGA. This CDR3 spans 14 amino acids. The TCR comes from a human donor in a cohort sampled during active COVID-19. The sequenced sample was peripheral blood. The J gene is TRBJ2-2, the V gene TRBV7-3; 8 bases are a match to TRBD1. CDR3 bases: TGTGCCAGCAGGCCGACAGGGGATACCGGGGAGCTGTTTTTT. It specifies CASRPTGDTGELFF.